Here is one T cell receptor (beta chain) with its context. This sample stems from a study of blood T cell repertoires in COVID-19. Study-level background: Sites in the United States, Italy and Spain provided acute and convalescent COVID-19 samples. Nucleic acid was either cDNA or gDNA, and it came from T cells, B-cell-depleted T cells, or PBMCs.

In the original analysis: Nucleated cell counts were estimated from reference gene primer amplification. TCRdb's table, derived via immunoSEQ multiplex PCR, lists solely in-frame clones and lacks some. The DNA gave D and trimming, while V, J and clone size come from that table. The table has 87,000 or so clones, over 80% seen once. The CDR3 covers 14 residues. V lost 3 bases, J lost 7 bases, and 6 bases stayed unmatched. Germline V gene lookup returns CDR1 SGDLS and CDR2 YYNGEE. Material: peripheral blood. This clonotype was sampled from a woman between 65 and 79 years old with acute or convalescent COVID-19. The chain has TRBV9 and TRBJ1-5; 8 bases agree with TRBD1. The CDR3 is CASSEDRVAQPQHF. For the CDR3, the DNA is TGTGCCAGCAGCGAGGACAGGGTGGCCCAGCCCCAGCATTTT.